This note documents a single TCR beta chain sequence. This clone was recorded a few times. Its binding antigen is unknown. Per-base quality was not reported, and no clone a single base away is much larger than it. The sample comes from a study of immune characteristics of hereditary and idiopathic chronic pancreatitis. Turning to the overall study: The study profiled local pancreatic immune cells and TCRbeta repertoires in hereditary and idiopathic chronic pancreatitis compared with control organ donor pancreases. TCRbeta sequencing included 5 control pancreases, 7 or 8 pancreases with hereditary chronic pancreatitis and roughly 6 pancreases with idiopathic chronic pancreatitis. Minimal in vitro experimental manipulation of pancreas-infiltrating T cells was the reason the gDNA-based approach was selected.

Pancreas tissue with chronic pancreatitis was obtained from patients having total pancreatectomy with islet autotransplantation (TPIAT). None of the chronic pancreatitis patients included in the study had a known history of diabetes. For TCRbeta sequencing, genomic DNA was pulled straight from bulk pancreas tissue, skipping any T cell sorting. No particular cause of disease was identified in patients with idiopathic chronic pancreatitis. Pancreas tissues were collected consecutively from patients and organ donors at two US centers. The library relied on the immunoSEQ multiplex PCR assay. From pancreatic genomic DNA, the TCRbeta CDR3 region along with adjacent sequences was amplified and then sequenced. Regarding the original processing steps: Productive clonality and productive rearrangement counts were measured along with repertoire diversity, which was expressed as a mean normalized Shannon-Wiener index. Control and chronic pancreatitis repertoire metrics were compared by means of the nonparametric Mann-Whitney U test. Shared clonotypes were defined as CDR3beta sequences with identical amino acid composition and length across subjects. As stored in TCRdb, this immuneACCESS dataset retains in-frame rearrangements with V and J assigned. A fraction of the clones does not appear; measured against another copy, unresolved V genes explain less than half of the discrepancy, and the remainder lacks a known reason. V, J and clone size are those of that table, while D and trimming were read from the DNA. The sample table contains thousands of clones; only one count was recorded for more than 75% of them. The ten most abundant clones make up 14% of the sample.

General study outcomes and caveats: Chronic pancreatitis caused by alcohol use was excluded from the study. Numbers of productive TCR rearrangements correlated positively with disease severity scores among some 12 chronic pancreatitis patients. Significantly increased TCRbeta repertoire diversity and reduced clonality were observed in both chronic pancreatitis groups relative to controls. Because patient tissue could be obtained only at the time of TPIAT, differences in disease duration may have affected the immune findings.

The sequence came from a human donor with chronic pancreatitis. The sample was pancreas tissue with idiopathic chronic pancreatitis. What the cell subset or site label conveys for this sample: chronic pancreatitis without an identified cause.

The CDR3 protein: CASSSQGAGSPLHF. The bases read TGTGCCAGCAGTTCCCAGGGGGCAGGTTCACCCCTCCACTTT. The sequence is built from TRBV6-5 and TRBJ1-6, with 8 bases in between that match TRBD1. In the germline V gene, CDR1 corresponds to MNHEY and CDR2 to SVGAGI. From cysteine to phenylalanine, the CDR3 is 14 amino acids long. The DNA shown is the 42-base CDR3, in frame from base 1. Clipping removes 4 bases from V and 9 bases from J, with 5 as the unmatched junction base count.